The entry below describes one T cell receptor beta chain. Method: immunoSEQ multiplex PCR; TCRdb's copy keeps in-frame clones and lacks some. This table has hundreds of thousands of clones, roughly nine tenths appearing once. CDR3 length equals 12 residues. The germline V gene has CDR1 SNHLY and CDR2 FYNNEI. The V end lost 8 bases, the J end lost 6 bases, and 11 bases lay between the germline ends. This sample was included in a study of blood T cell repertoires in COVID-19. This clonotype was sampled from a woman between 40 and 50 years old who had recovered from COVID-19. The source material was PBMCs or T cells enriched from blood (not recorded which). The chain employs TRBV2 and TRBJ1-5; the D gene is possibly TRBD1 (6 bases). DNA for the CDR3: TGTGCCAGCGGGGGCGAGGGTCAGCCCCAGCATTTT. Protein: CASGGEGQPQHF.